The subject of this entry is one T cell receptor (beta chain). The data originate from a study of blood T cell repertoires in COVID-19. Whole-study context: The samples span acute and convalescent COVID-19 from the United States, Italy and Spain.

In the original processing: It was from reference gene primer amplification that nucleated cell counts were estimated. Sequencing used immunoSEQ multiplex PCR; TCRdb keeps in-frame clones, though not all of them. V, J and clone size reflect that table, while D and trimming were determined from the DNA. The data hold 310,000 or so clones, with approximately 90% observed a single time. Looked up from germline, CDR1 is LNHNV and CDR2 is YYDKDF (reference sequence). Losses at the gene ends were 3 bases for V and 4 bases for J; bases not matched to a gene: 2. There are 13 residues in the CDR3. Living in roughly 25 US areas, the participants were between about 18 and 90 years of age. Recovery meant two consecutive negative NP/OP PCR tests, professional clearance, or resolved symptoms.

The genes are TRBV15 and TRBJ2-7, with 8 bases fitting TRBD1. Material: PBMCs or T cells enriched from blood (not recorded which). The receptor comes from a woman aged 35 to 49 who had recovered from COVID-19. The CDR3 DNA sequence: TGTGCCACCAGCAGTCAGGGGGCGTACGAGCAGTACTTC. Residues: CATSSQGAYEQYF.